This entry concerns a single TCR beta chain. The Seattle patients joined while their infection was active and were tracked longitudinally afterward. This entry is derived from a study of blood T cell repertoires in COVID-19. The CDR3 covers 14 residues. V shed 0 bases and J shed 5 bases, with 10 bases lying between them. CDR1 and CDR2 from the germline V gene are SEHNR and FQNEAQ (reference sequence). In the source study's methods: Reference gene primer amplification gave estimated nucleated cell counts. Assay: immunoSEQ multiplex PCR; the TCRdb copy retains only in-frame clones and omits some. For V, J and clone size, that table is used; D and trimming come from the DNA. The table records about 330,000 clones, about 87% of them present only once.

The receptor was isolated from a man aged 30-40 years with COVID-19, enrolled during active disease. The chain carries TRBV7-9 and TRBJ1-1; D is ambiguous. Sequencing was performed on peripheral blood. The CDR3 DNA follows: TGTGCCAGCAGCTTAGCTTCAGGCACGACTGAAGCTTTCTTT. Amino acid sequence: CASSLASGTTEAFF. Full variable domain (rest looked up from reference TRBV7-9 and TRBJ1-1): DTGVSQNPRHKITKRGQNVTFRCDPISEHNRLYWYRQTLGQGPEFLTYFQNEAQLEKSRLLSDRFSAERPKGSFSTLEIQRTEQGDSAMYLCASSLASGTTEAFFGQGTRLTVV.